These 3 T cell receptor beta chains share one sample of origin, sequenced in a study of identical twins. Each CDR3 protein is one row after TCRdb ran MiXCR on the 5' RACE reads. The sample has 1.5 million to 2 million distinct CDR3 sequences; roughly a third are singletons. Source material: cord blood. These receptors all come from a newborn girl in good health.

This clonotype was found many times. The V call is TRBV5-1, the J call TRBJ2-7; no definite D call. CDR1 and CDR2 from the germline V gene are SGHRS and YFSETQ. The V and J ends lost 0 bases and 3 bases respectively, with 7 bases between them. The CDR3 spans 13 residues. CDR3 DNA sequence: TGCGCCAGCAGCTTGGACCTAGTCTACGAGCAGTACTTC. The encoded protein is CASSLDLVYEQYF.

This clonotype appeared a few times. CDR3 region: CSATQGGALYGYTF. The DNA for the CDR3 is TGCAGTGCGACACAGGGGGGGGCCCTCTATGGCTACACCTTC. J is TRBJ1-2 and V is TRBV20-1; 8 bases line up with TRBD1. Germline CDR1 reads DFQATT; CDR2 reads SNEGSKA (reference sequence). V lost 6 bases, J lost 4 bases, and 10 bases stayed unmatched. The CDR3 is 14 amino acids.

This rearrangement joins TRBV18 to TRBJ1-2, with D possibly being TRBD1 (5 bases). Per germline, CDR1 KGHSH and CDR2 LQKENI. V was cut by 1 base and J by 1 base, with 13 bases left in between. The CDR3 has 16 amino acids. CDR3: CASSPRWGRDNYGYTF. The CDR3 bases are TGTGCCAGCTCACCACGATGGGGCAGGGATAACTATGGCTACACCTTC.